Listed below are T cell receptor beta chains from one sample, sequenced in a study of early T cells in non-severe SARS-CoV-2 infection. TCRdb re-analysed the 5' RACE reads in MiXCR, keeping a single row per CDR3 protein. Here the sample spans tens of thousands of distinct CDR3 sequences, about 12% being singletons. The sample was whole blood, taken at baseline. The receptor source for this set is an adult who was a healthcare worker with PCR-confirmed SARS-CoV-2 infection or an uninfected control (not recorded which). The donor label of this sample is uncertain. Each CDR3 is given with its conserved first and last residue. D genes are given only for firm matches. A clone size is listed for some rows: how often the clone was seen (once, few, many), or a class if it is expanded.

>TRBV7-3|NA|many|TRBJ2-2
CASGMGGTGELFF
TGTGCCAGCGGAATGGGAGGCACCGGGGAGCTGTTTTTT
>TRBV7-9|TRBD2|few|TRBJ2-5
CASSLPRGGAGETQYF
TGTGCCAGCAGCCTCCCTCGCGGGGGGGCTGGGGAGACCCAGTACTTC
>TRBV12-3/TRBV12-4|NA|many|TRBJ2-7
CASSFRDEQYF
TGTGCCAGCAGTTTCAGGGACGAGCAGTACTTC
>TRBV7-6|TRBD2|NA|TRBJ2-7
CASSLESGRIYEQYF
TGTGCCAGCAGCTTAGAGAGCGGGAGGATCTACGAGCAGTACTTC
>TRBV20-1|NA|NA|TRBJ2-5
CSARKALGETQYF
TGCAGTGCTAGAAAGGCGCTGGGAGAGACCCAGTACTTC
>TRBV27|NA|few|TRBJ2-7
CASSPMGSYEQYF
TGTGCCAGCAGTCCGATGGGCTCCTACGAGCAGTACTTC
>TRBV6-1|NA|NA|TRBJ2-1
CASALSVSYNEQFF
TGTGCCAGCGCCTTAAGCGTTTCCTACAATGAGCAGTTCTTC
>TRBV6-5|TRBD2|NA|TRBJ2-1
CATGRASSPNEQFF
TGTGCCACCGGGAGGGCTAGCAGTCCGAATGAGCAGTTCTTC
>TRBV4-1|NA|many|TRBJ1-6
CASSLDQGANSPLHF
TGCGCCAGCAGCCTAGACCAGGGAGCGAATTCACCCCTCCACTTT
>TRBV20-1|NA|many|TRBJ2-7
CSAADKSYEQYF
TGCAGTGCTGCGGACAAGTCCTACGAGCAGTACTTC
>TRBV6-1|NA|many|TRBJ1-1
CASSEGRVGNTEAFF
TGTGCCAGCAGTGAAGGCAGGGTCGGGAACACTGAAGCTTTCTTT
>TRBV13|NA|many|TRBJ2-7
CASSSREGQGTYEQYF
TGTGCCAGCAGCTCCCGGGAGGGACAGGGAACCTACGAGCAGTACTTC
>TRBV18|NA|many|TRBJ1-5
CASSAYEQPQHF
TGTGCCAGCTCAGCATATGAGCAGCCCCAGCATTTT
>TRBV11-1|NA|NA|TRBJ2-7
CASSLNRGIYF
TGTGCCAGCAGCTTGAACCGGGGTATTTACTTC
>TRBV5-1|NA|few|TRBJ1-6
CASSIGGDNSPLHF
TGCGCCAGCAGTATTGGAGGGGATAATTCACCCCTCCACTTT
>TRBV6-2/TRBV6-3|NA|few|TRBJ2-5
CASRPARDSQETQYF
TGTGCCAGCAGACCCGCCCGGGACTCCCAAGAGACCCAGTACTTC
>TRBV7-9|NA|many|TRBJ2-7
CASSLSGGYEQYF
TGTGCCAGCAGCTTGTCCGGGGGTTACGAGCAGTACTTC
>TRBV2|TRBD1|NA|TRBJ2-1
CAGREQGAVYNEQFF
TGTGCCGGACGAGAACAGGGGGCGGTCTACAATGAGCAGTTCTTC
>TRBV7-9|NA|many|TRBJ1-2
CASSQHSTPNYGYTF
TGTGCCAGCAGCCAGCATTCGACACCAAACTATGGCTACACCTTC
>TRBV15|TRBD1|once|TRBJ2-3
CATSRPDRLVDTQYF
TGTGCCACCAGCAGACCGGACAGGCTAGTGGATACGCAGTATTTT
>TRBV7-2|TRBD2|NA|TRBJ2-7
CASSLGTSGSEQYF
TGTGCCAGCAGCTTAGGGACTAGCGGAAGCGAGCAGTACTTC
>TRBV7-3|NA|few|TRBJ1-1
CASSQQGGTEAFF
TGTGCCAGCAGCCAACAGGGAGGCACTGAAGCTTTCTTT